This TCR beta chain was found in a study of blood T cell repertoires in COVID-19. Overall study context: Samples taken during acute and convalescent COVID-19 were collected in the United States, Italy and Spain. Nucleic acid was either cDNA or gDNA, and it came from T cells, B-cell-depleted T cells, or PBMCs.

The method was immunoSEQ multiplex PCR; TCRdb's version includes in-frame clones alone and lacks a portion of them. The table has about 270,000 clones, around nine tenths seen once. The CDR3 sequence is 15 residues long. Trimming removed 8 bases from V and 6 bases from J; junction bases left unmatched: 14. Germline V gene sequence: CDR1 MNHEY, CDR2 SMNVEV (reference sequence). Sample: peripheral blood. The gene calls are TRBV27 and TRBJ2-3, with 7 positions matching TRBD1. The TCR comes from a man aged 35-49 years with active or convalescent COVID-19. The CDR3 DNA is TGTGCCAGCGCAGACCGAGCGACAGGGACGGATACGCAGTATTTT. It specifies CASADRATGTDTQYF.